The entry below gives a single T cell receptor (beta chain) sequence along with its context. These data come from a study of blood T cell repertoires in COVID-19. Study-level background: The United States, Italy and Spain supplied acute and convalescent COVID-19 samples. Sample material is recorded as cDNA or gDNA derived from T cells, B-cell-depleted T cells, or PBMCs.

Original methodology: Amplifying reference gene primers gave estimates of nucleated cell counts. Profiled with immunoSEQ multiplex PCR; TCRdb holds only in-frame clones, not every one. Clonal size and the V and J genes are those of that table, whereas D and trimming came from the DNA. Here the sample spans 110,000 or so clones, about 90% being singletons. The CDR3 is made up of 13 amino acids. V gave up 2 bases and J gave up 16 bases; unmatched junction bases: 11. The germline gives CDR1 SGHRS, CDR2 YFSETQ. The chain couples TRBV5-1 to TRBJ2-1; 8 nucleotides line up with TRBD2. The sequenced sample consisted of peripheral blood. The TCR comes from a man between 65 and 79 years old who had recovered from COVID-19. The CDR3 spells CASSFSGSGRTFF. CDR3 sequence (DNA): TGCGCCAGCAGCTTTTCGGGGAGCGGGAGAACTTTCTTC.